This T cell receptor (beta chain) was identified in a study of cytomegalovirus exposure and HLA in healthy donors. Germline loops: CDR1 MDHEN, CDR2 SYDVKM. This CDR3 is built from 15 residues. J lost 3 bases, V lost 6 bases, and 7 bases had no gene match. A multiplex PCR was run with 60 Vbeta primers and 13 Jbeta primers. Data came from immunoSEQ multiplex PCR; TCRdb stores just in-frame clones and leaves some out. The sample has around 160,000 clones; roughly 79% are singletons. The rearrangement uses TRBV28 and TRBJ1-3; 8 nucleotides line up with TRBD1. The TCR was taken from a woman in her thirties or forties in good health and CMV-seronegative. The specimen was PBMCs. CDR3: CASRPPGQVGNTIYF. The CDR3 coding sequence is TGTGCCAGCAGGCCCCCGGGACAGGTTGGAAACACCATATATTTT.